This paragraph covers one TCR beta chain sequence. The data were obtained in a study of T cell changes during pregnancy in multiple sclerosis. Method: immunoSEQ multiplex PCR; TCRdb's copy keeps in-frame clones and lacks some. This sample has approximately 66,000 clones, with roughly 90% found just once. The CDR3 extends over 12 amino acids. Germline V gene sequence: CDR1 SGHDN, CDR2 FVKESK. Trimming stripped 7 bases from V and 6 bases from J, with 13 bases between. Sequencing was performed on CD8+ T cells from peripheral blood mononuclear cells, taken before pregnancy. This chain joins TRBV14 and TRBJ2-7, with a possible D match to TRBD2 (6 bases). The sequence was obtained from a female donor with multiple sclerosis, enrolled in a pregnancy study. The DNA for the CDR3 is TGTGCCAGCACCCCTGGGGGGAGCGAGCAGTACTTC. It codes for CASTPGGSEQYF. Full variable domain (missing parts from reference TRBV14 and TRBJ2-7): EAGVTQFPSHSVIEKGQTVTLRCDPISGHDNLYWYRRVMGKEIKFLLHFVKESKQDESGMPNNRFLAERTGGTYSTLKVQPAELEDSGVYFCASTPGGSEQYFGPGTRLTVT.